These 10 T cell receptor beta chains were all obtained from the same sample, sequenced in a study of CD8 T cells in Susac syndrome (dated by TCRdb to about 2019). The library was made by the immunoSEQ multiplex PCR assay. RNA was extracted using the RNeasy kit, and roughly 0.5 to 1 ug of the RNA was reverse transcribed with random hexamers. Through fastp at Q25 and MiXCR, TCRdb rebuilt clones from the public reads, retaining in-frame beta chains. Each entry merges the rows of one CDR3 protein and shows their most common DNA and genes. The sample yields around 130,000 distinct CDR3 sequences; around 94% were counted once. About 0.28% of the sample lies in the top ten. Sequencing was performed on CD8+ T cells from PBMCs. The receptors were sampled from a human donor with Susac syndrome.

J is TRBJ2-7 and V is TRBV7-8, with D unresolved. This CDR3 spans 13 amino acids. Trimming removed 3 bases from V and 2 bases from J, with 8 bases in between. Germline V gene lookup returns CDR1 SGHVS and CDR2 FQNEAQ. CDR3 in DNA: TGTGCCAGCAGCTTGGCAGTCACCTACGAGCAGTACTTC. Amino acids: CASSLAVTYEQYF.

The sample holds a few counts of this clonotype. The chain carries TRBV20-1 and TRBJ2-3; tentatively, D is TRBD2 (6 bases). This CDR3 contains 12 residues. Trimming took off 5 bases at V and 4 bases at J, with 10 bases between the two ends. Germline CDR1 reads DFQATT; CDR2 reads SNEGSKA (reference sequence). In DNA form, the CDR3 reads TGCAGTGCTCCCCGGGGGTCAGATACGCAGTATTTT. Translated, it gives CSAPRGSDTQYF.

This chain connects TRBV12-3 or TRBV12-4 to TRBJ2-1; D perhaps matches TRBD2 (5 bases). This CDR3 comprises 14 residues. The V end was cut by 3 bases, the J end by 0 bases, with 6 bases between. The chain's CDR3 is CASSLGVSYNEQFF. As DNA, the CDR3 is TGTGCCAGCAGTTTGGGAGTCTCCTACAATGAGCAGTTCTTC.

The V call is TRBV21-1, the J call TRBJ1-2. TRBV21-1 counts as a pseudogene. The CDR3 has 13 amino acids. The CDR3 reads CASSPSVGDGYTF. The CDR3 DNA reads TGTGCCAGCTCTCCCAGCGTAGGGGATGGCTACACCTTC.

V and J are TRBV29-1 and TRBJ2-7; D is unresolved. Trimming removed 5 bases at V and 0 bases at J, with 2 bases between. The CDR3 extends over 10 amino acids. Germline CDR1 SQVTM, CDR2 ANQGSEA. CDR3 residues: CSVLSYEQYF. The CDR3 DNA reads as TGCAGCGTTCTCTCCTACGAGCAGTACTTC.

This sequence joins TRBV7-6 and TRBJ1-2, with D perhaps TRBD1 (6 bases). The germline CDR1 and CDR2 sequences are SGHVS and FNYEAQ. CDR3 length equals 17 residues. Trimming took 1 base from V and 8 from J, leaving 23 bases between them. The chain's CDR3 is CASSLDPSGALGMGYTF. CDR3 in DNA: TGTGCCAGCAGCTTAGACCCGTCGGGGGCCCTCGGTATGGGCTACACCTTC.

This clonotype appeared once. The chain links TRBV2 to TRBJ2-5; TRBD2 matches 12 bases. Trimming at V came to 2 bases and at J to 3 bases, leaving 7 bases not matched to a gene. Germline V gene lookup returns CDR1 SNHLY and CDR2 FYNNEI. The length of the CDR3 is 17 residues. This CDR3 is CASSEPFRLAGEETQYF. As DNA, the CDR3 is TGTGCCAGCAGTGAACCCTTTAGACTAGCGGGAGAAGAGACCCAGTACTTC.

CDR3: CASSLVGTGAPLHF. The CDR3 DNA reads as TGTGCCAGCAGCTTAGTGGGGACAGGAGCACCCCTCCACTTT. This chain links TRBV7-9 with TRBJ1-6, with 8 positions matching TRBD1. Germline values: CDR1 SEHNR, CDR2 FQNEAQ (reference sequence). The CDR3 is made up of 14 amino acids. V lost 1 base and J lost 11; bases outside the gene matches: 4. Supplemented by reference TRBV7-9 and TRBJ1-6, the full variable domain reads DTGVSQNPRHKITKRGQNVTFRCDPISEHNRLYWYRQTLGQGPEFLTYFQNEAQLEKSRLLSDRFSAERPKGSFSTLEIQRTEQGDSAMYLCASSLVGTGAPLHFGNGTRLTVT.

This clonotype was seen once. The V and J genes are TRBV2 and TRBJ2-5; D is possibly TRBD1 (5 bases). The CDR3 spans 16 residues. Germline-derived CDR1 and CDR2 are SNHLY and FYNNEI. The V gene lost 7 bases and the J gene lost 4 bases, with 22 bases spanning the gap. As DNA, the CDR3 is TGTGCCAGCACAGCCCTAGACAGCTCTCTCGGAGAGACCCAGTACTTC. Protein: CASTALDSSLGETQYF.

The chain recombines TRBV5-4 with TRBJ2-7, with 9 bases fitting TRBD2. This CDR3 is built from 14 residues. Germline V gene sequence: CDR1 SGHNT, CDR2 YYREEE (reference sequence). V lost 5 bases, J lost 2 bases, and 5 bases stayed unmatched. The CDR3 nucleotides are TGTGCCAGCAGTTCGGGACTAGCCCCCTACGAGCAGTACTTC. It translates to CASSSGLAPYEQYF. The whole variable domain, remainder taken from reference TRBV5-4 and TRBJ2-7, is ETGVTQSPTHLIKTRGQQVTLRCSSQSGHNTVSWYQQALGQGPQFIFQYYREEENGRGNFPPRFSGLQFPNYSSELNVNALELDDSALYLCASSSGLAPYEQYFGPGTRLTVT.